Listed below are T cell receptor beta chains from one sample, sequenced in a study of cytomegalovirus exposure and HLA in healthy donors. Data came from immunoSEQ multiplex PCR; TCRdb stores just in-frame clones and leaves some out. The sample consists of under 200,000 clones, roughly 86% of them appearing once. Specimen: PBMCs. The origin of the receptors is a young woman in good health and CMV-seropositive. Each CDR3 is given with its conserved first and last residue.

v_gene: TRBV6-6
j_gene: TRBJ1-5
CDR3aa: CASKRTTNQPQHF

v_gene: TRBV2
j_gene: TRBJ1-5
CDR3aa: CASTYWGGNQPQHF

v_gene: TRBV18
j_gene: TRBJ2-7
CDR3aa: CASSPPAGPGGEQYF

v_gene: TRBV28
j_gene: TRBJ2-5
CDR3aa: CASSPLTGEIQETQYF

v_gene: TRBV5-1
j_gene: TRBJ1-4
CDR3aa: CASSLASDPEKLFF

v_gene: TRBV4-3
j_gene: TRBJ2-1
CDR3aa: CASSQKPTPGSSDEQFF

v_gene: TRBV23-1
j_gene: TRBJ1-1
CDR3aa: CASSPRDLEAFF

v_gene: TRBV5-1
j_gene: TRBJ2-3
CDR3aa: CASSTPEGLDTQYF

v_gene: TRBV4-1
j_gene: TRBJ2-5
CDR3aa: CASSQERKVSGGGRTVTQYF

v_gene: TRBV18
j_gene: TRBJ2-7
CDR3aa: CASSPADRSPYEQYF

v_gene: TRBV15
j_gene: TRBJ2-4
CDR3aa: CATSRDTSGAKNIQYF

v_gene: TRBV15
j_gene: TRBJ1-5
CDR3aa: CATSREGQRLKPQHF

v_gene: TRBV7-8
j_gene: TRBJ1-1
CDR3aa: CASSLGRGQKAFF

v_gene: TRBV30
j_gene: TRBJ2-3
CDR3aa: CACTGTGGSDTQYF

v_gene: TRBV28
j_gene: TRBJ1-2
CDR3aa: CASRQAGFYGYTF

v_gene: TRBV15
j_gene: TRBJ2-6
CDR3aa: CATSTPRTTGHLLSGANVLTF

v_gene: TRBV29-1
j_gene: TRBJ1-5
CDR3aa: CSAQTGDQPQHF

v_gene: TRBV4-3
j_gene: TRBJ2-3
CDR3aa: CASSQEGQGYFKGGTDTQYF

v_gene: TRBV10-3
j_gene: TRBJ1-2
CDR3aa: CATQVVVAGGYTF

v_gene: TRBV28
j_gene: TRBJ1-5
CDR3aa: CASQAGTQRWGNQPQHF

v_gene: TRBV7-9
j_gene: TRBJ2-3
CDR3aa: CASSLVRSRTDTQYF

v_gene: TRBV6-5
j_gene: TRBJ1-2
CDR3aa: CASSYLRGFSYTF

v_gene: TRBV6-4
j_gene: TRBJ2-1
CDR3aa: CASSDSSGIGSDEQFF

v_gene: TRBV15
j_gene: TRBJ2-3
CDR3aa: CATRRELAGGADTQYF

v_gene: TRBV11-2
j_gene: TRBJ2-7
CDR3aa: CASSLDLDRIYEQYF

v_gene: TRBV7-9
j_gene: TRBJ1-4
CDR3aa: CASSDGTGERTPNEKLFF

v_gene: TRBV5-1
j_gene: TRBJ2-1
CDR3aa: CASSVTGQGVGEQFF